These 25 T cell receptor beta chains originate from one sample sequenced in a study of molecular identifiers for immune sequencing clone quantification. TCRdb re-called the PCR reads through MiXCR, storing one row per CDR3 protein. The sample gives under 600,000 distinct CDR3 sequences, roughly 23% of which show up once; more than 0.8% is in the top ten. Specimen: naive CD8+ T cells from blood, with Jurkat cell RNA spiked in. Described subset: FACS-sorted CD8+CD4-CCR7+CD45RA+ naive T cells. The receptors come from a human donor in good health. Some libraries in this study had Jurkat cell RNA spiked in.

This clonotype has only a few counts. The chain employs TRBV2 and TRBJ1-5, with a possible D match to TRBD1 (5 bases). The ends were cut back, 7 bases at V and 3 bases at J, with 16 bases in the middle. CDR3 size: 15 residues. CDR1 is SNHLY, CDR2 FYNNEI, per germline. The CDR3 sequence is CASNGGNSVNQPQHF. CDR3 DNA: TGTGCCAGCAATGGGGGGAACTCGGTCAATCAGCCCCAGCATTTT.

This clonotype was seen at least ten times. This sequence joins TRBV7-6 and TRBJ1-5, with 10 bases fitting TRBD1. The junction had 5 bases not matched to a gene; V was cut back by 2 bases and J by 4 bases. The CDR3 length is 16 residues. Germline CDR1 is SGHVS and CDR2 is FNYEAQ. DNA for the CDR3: TGTGCCAGCAGCTTACGCCCGGGACAGGGGAATCAGCCCCAGCATTTT. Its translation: CASSLRPGQGNQPQHF.

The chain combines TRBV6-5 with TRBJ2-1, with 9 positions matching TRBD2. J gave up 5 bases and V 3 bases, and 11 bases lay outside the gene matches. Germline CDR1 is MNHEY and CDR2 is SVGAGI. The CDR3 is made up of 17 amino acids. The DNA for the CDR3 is TGTGCCAGCAGTTATGGGGCGGGAGGGCCATTAAACAATGAGCAGTTCTTC. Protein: CASSYGAGGPLNNEQFF.

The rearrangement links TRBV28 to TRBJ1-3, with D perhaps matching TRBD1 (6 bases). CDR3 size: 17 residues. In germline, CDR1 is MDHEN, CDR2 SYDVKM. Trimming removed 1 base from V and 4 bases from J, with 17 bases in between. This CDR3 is CASSLYPPEGGGNTIYF. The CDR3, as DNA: TGTGCCAGCAGTTTATACCCCCCCGAAGGGGGGGGAAACACCATATATTTT.

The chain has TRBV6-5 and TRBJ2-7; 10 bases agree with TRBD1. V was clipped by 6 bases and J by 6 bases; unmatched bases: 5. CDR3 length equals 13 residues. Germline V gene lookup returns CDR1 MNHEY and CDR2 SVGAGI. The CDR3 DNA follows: TGTGCCAGCAGAAGACAGGGGGCCGGCGAGCAGTACTTC. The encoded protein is CASRRQGAGEQYF.

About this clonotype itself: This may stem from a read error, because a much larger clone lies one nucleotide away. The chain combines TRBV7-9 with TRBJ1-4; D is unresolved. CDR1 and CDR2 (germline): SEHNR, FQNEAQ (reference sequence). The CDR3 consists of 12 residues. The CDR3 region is CASSYHNEKLVF. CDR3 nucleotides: TGTGCCAGCAGCTACCACAATGAAAAACTGGTTTTT.

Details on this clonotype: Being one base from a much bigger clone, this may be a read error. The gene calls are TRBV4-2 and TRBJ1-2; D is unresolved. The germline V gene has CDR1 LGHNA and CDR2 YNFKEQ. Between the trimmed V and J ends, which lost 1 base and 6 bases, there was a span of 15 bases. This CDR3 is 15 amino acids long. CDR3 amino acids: CASSQVAADPHGYTF. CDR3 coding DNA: TGTGCCAGCAGCCAAGTCGCGGCGGATCCGCATGGCTACACCTTC.

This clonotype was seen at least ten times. The CDR3 DNA is TGTGCCATCAGCGCCACAGGGGGAGACGAGCAGTACTTC. Translating it yields CAISATGGDEQYF. The rearrangement links TRBV10-3 to TRBJ2-7; 8 nucleotides match TRBD1. Germline loops: CDR1 ENHRY, CDR2 SYGVKD. The ends lost 6 bases at V and 5 bases at J; junction bases unmatched: 6. The CDR3 sequence is 13 residues long.

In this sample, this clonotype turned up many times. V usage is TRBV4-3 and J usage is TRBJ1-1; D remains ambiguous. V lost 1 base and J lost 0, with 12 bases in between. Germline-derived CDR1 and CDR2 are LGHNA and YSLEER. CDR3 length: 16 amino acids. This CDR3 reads CASSQGQFDMNTEAFF. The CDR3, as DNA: TGCGCCAGCAGCCAAGGGCAGTTCGACATGAACACTGAAGCTTTCTTT.

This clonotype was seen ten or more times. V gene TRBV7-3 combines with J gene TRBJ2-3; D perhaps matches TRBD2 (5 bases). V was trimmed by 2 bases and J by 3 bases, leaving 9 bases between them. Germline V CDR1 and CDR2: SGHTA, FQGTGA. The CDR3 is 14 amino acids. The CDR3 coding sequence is TGTGCCAGCAGCTTATTGGGGAGTACAGATACGCAGTATTTT. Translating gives CASSLLGSTDTQYF.

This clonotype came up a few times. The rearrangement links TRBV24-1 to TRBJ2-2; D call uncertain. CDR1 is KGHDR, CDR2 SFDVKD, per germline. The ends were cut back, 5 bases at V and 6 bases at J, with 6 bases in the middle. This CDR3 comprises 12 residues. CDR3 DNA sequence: TGTGCCACCAGTGGCATAGCCGGGGAGCTGTTTTTT. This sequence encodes CATSGIAGELFF.

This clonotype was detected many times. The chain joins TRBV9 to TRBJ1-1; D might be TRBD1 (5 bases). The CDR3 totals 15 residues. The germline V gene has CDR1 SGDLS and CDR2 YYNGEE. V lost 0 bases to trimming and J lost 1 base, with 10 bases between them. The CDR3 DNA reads TGTGCCAGCAGCGTAGGGCAGGGCCCGAACACTGAAGCTTTCTTT. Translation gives CASSVGQGPNTEAFF. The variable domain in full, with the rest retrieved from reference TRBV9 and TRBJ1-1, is DSGVTQTPKHLITATGQRVTLRCSPRSGDLSVYWYQQSLDQGLQFLIQYYNGEERAKGNILERFSAQQFPDLHSELNLSSLELGDSALYFCASSVGQGPNTEAFFGQGTRLTVV.

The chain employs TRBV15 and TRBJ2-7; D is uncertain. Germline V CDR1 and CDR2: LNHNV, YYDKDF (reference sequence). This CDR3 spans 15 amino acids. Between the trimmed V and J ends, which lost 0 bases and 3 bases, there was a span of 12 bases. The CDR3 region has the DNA TGTGCCACCAGCAGAGATAGAACGAGGAACTACGAGCAGTACTTC. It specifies CATSRDRTRNYEQYF.

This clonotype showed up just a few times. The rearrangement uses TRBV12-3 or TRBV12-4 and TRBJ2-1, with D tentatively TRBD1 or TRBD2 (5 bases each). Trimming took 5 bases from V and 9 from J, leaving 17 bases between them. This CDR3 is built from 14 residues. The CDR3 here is CASSGSGRRSEQFF. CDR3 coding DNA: TGTGCCAGCAGTGGATCGGGACGACGATCTGAGCAGTTCTTC.

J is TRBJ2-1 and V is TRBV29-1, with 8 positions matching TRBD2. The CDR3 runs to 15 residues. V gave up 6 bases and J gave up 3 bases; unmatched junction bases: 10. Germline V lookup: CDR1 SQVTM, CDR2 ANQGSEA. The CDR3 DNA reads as TGCAGCGTAGCCGCGGGAACTAGCGGCTACAATGAGCAGTTCTTC. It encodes CSVAAGTSGYNEQFF.

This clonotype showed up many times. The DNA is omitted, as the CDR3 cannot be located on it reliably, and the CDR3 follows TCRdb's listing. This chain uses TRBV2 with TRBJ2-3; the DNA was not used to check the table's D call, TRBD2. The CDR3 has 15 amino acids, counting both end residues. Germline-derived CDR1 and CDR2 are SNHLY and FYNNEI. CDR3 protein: CASSTSTSGTDTQYF.

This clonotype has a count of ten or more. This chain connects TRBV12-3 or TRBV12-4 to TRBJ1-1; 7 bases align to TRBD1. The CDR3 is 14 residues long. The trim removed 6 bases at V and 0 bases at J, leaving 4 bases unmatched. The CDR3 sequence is CASRTGKMNTEAFF. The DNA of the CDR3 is TGTGCCAGCAGGACAGGGAAAATGAACACTGAAGCTTTCTTT.

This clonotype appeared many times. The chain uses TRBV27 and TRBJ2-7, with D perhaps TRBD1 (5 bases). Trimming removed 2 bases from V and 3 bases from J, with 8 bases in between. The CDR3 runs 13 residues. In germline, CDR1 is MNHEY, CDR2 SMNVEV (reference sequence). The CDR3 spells CASSLGHLYEQYF. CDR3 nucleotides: TGTGCCAGCAGTTTAGGACACCTCTACGAGCAGTACTTC.

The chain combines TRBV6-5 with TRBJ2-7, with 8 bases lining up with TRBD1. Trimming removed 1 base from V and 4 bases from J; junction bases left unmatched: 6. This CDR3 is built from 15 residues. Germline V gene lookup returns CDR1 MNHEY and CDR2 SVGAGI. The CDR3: CASSYYAGGLYEQYF. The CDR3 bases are TGTGCCAGCAGTTACTATGCAGGGGGCCTTTACGAGCAGTACTTC.

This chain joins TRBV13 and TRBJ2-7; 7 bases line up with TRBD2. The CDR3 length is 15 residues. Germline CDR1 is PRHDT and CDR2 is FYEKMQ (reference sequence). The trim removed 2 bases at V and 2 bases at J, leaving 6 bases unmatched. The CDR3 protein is CASSLLASGPYEQYF. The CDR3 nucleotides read TGTGCCAGCAGCTTACTGGCTAGCGGACCCTACGAGCAGTACTTC.

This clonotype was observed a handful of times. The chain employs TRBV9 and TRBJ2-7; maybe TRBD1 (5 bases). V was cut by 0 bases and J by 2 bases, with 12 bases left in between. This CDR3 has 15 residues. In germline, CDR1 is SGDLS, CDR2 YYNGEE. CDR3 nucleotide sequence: TGTGCCAGCAGCGTAGAACCAGGGCCTACCTACGAGCAGTACTTC. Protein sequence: CASSVEPGPTYEQYF.

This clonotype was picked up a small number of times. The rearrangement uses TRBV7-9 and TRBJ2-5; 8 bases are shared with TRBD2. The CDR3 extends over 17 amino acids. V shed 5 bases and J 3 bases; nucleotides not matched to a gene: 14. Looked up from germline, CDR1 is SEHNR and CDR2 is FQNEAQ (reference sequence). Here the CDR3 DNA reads TGTGCCAGCAGCCCCCCCTCGTTCGCGGGGGGAAAAGAGACCCAGTACTTC. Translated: CASSPPSFAGGKETQYF.

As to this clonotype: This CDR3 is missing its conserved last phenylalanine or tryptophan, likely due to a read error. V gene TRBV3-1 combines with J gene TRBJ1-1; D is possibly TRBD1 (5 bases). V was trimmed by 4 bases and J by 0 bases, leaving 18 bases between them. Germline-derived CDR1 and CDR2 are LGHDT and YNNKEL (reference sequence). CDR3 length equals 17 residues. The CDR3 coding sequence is TGTGCCAGCAGCCTGGCTGGGACCCTTAAGTTGAACACTGAAGCTTTCTCT. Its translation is CASSLAGTLKLNTEAFS.

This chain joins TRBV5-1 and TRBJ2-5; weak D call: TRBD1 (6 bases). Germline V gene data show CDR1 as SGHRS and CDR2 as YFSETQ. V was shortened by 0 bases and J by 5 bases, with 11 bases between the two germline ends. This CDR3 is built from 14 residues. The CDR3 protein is CASSLGGRLETQYF. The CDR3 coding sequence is TGCGCCAGCAGCTTGGGGGGGCGCCTGGAGACCCAGTACTTC.

DNA of the CDR3: TGTGCCAGCAGTTTGGCGCAGGGGGATTATTCTGGCTACACCTTC. This gives the protein CASSLAQGDYSGYTF. The chain recombines TRBV12-3 or TRBV12-4 with TRBJ1-2; 7 bases are a match to TRBD1. The CDR3 has 15 residues. With 3 bases clipped from V and 7 bases from J, the junction kept 11 bases outside the gene matches.